This TCR beta chain was recorded in a study of beta chain features in type 1 diabetes. Study summary: Examination covered around 100 million sorted cells spanning all samples.

With regard to this clone: Its antigen is currently unknown.

V was shortened by 4 bases and J by 6 bases, with 6 bases between the two germline ends. Per germline, CDR1 LNHDA and CDR2 SQIVND (reference sequence). The CDR3 consists of 12 residues. Staining for CD45RO/CCR7/CD25/CD127/CD95/CD27 allowed sorting of CD4+ naive, central memory, regulatory and stem cell-like memory cells. The isolated RNA, all of it, was reverse transcribed, so expressed TCRB transcripts were what got sequenced. Sequenced by immunoSEQ multiplex PCR; TCRdb stores in-frame clones only, minus some. Of some 500,000 clones in the sample, over 9.5% were seen once. Study-wide results and caveats: Any role of HLA type in TCRB rearrangement remained unresolved here. The naive, central memory and Treg TCRB repertoires of patients appeared to be more similar to one another than those of healthy donors.

This receptor was identified in a woman between 18 and 30 years old in good health. The genes are TRBV19 and TRBJ2-2; D ambiguous. The sample was naive CD4+ T cells from blood. The CDR3 nucleotides read TGTGCCAGTAGTACCCTATCCGGGGAGCTGTTTTTT. Its translation is CASSTLSGELFF. Looking up the rest from reference TRBV19 and TRBJ2-2 gives the full variable domain: DGGITQSPKYLFRKEGQNVTLSCEQNLNHDAMYWYRQDPGQGLRLIYYSQIVNDFQKGDIAEGYSVSREKKESFPLTVTSAQKNPTAFYLCASSTLSGELFFGEGSRLTVL.